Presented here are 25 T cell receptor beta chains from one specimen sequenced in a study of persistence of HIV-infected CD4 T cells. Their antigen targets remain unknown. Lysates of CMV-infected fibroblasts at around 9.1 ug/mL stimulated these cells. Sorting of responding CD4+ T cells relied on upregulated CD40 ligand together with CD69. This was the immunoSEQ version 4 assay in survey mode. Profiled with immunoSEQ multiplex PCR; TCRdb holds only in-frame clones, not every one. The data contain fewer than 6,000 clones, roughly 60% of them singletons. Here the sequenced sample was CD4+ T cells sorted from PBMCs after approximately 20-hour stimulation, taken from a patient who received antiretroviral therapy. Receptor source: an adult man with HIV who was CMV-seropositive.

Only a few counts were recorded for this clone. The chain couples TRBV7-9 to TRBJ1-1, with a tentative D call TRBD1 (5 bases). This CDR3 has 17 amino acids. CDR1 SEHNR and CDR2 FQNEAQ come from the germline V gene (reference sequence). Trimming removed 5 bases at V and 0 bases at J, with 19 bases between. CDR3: CASSGKRGITMNTEAFF. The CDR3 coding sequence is TGTGCCAGCAGCGGGAAGAGGGGTATTACTATGAACACTGAAGCTTTCTTT.

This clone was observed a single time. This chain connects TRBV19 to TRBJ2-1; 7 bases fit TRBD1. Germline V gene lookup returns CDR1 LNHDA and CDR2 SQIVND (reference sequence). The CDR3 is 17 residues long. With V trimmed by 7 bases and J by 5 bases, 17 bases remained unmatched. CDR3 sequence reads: CASTLPRDRDPNNEQFF. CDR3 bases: TGTGCCAGTACCCTTCCCCGAGACAGGGATCCAAACAATGAGCAGTTCTTC.

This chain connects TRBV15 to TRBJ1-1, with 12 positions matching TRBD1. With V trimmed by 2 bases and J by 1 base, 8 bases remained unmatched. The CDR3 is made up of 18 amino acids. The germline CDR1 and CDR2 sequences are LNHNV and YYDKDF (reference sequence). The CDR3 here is CATSRSLGGQGANTEAFF. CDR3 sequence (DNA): TGTGCCACCAGCAGATCATTAGGGGGACAGGGGGCGAACACTGAAGCTTTCTTT.

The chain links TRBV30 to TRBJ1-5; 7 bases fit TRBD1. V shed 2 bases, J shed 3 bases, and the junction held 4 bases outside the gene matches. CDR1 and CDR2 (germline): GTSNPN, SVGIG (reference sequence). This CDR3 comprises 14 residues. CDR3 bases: TGTGCCTGGAGTCGGAGGGGGCTCAATCAGCCCCAGCATTTT. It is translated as CAWSRRGLNQPQHF. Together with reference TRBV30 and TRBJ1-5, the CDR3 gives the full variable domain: SQTIHQWPATLVQPVGSPLSLECTVEGTSNPNLYWYRQAAGRGLQLLFYSVGIGQISSEVPQNLSASRPQDRQFILSSKKLLLSDSGFYLCAWSRRGLNQPQHFGDGTRLSIL.

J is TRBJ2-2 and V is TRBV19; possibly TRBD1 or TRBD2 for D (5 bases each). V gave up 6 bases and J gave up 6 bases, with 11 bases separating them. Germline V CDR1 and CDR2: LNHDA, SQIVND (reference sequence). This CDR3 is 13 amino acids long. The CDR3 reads CASSAWGSGELFF. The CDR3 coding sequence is TGTGCCAGTAGCGCCTGGGGGTCCGGGGAGCTGTTTTTT.

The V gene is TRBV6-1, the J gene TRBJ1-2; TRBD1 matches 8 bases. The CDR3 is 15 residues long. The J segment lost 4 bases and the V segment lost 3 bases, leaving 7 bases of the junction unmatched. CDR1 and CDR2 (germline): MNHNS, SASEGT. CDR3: CASSEADRAGYGYTF. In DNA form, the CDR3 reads TGTGCCAGCAGTGAGGCGGACAGGGCGGGCTATGGCTACACCTTC.

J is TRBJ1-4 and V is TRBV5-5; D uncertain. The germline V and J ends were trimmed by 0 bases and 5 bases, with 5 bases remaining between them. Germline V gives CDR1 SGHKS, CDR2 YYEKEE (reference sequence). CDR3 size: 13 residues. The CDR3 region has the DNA TGTGCCAGCAGCTTGGCCGTAAATGAAAAACTGTTTTTT. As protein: CASSLAVNEKLFF.

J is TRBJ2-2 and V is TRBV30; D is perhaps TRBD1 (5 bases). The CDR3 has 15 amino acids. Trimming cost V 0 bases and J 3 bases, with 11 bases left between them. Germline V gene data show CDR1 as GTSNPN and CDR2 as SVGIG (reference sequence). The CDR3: CAWSVKGPYTGELFF. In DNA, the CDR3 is TGTGCCTGGAGTGTAAAGGGGCCCTACACCGGGGAGCTGTTTTTT. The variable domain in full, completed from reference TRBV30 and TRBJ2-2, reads SQTIHQWPATLVQPVGSPLSLECTVEGTSNPNLYWYRQAAGRGLQLLFYSVGIGQISSEVPQNLSASRPQDRQFILSSKKLLLSDSGFYLCAWSVKGPYTGELFFGEGSRLTVL.

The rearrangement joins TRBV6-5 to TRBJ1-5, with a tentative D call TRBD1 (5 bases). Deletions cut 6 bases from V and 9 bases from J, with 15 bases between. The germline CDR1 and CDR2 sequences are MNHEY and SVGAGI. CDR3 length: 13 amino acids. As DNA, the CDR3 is TGTGCCAGCAGGTCCGGGGACGGTGGGCCCCAGCATTTT. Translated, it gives CASRSGDGGPQHF.

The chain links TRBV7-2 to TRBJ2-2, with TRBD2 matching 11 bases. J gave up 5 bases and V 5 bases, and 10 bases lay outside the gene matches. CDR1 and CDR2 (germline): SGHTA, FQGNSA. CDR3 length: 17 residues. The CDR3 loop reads CASSPGGLAGGTGELFF. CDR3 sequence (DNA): TGTGCCAGCAGCCCAGGAGGCCTAGCGGGGGGTACCGGGGAGCTGTTTTTT.

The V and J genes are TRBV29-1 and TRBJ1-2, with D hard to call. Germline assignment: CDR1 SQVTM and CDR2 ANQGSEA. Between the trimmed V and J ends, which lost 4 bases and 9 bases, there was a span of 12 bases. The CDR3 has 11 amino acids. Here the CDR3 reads CSVGEAGSYTF. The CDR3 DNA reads TGCAGCGTTGGAGAGGCAGGCAGCTACACCTTC.

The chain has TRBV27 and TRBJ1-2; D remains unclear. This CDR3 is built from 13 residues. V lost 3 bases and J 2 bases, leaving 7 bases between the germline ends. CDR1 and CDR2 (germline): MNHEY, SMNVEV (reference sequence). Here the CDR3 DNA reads TGTGCCAGCAGTTTGCAGCTGAACTATGGCTACACCTTC. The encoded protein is CASSLQLNYGYTF.

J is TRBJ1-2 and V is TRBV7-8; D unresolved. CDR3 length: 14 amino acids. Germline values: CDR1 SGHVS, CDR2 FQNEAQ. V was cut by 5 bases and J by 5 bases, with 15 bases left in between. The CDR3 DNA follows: TGTGCCAGCAGCCCCGAGCAGACCGAGTATGGCTACACCTTC. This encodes CASSPEQTEYGYTF.

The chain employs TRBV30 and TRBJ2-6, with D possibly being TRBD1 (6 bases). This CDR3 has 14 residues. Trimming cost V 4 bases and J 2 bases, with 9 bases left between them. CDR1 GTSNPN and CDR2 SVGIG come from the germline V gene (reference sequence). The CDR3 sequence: CAWTQGAGANVLTF. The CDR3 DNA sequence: TGTGCCTGGACACAGGGAGCTGGGGCCAACGTCCTGACTTTC.

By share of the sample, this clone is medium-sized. The CDR3 DNA follows: TGTGCCACCAGCAGGCTACAGGGGGACGGCGGGGAGCTGTTTTTT. This sequence encodes CATSRLQGDGGELFF. The V gene is TRBV15, the J gene TRBJ2-2; 8 bases agree with TRBD1. The V and J ends lost 3 bases and 7 bases, in that order; junction bases with no gene match: 7. Germline values: CDR1 LNHNV, CDR2 YYDKDF (reference sequence). The CDR3 contains 15 residues.

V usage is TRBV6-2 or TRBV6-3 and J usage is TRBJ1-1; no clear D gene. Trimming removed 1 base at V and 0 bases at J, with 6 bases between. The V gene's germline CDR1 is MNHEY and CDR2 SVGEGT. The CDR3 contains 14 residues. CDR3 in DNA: TGTGCCAGCAGTTACTTGGGTCTGAACACTGAAGCTTTCTTT. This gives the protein CASSYLGLNTEAFF.

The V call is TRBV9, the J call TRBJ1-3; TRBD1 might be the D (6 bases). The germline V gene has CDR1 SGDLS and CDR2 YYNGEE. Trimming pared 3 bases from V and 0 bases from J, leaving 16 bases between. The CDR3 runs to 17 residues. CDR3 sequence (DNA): TGTGCCAGCAGCGCACTATCCGGGACACACTCTGGAAACACCATATATTTT. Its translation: CASSALSGTHSGNTIYF.

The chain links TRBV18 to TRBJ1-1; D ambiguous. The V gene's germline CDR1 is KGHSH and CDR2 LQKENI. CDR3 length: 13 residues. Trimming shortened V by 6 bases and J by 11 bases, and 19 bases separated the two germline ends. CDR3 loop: CASSPDLSNIAFF. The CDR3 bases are TGTGCCAGCTCCCCGGACCTGTCGAATATTGCTTTCTTT.

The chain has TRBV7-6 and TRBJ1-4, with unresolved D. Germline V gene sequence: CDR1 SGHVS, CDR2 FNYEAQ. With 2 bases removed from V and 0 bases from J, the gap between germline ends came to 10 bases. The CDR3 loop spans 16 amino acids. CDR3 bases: TGTGCCAGCAGCTTATTTGCGGCCGCAACTAATGAAAAACTGTTTTTT. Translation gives CASSLFAAATNEKLFF.

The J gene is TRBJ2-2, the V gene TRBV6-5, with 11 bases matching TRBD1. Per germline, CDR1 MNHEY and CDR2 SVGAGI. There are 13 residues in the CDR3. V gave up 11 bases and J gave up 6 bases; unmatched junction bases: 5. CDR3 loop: CALLGQGAGELFF. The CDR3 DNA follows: TGTGCCCTCTTGGGACAGGGGGCCGGGGAGCTGTTTTTT.

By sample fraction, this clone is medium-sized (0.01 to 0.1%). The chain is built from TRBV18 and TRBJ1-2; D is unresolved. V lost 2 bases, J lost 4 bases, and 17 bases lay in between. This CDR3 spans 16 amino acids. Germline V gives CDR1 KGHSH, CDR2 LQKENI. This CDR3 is CASSPIGTISSYGYTF. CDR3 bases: TGTGCCAGCTCACCAATCGGCACGATAAGTAGCTATGGCTACACCTTC.

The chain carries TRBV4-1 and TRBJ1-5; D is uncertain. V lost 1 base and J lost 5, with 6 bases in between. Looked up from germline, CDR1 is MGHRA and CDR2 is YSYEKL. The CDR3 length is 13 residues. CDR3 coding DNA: TGCGCCAGCAGCCAAGCGACTCATCAGCCCCAGCATTTT. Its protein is CASSQATHQPQHF.

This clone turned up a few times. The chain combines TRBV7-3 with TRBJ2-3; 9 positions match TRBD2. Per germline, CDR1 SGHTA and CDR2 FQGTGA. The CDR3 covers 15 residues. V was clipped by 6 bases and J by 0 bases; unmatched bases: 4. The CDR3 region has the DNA TGTGCCAGCAGTTCTCTAGCGGGGAGCACAGATACGCAGTATTTT. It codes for CASSSLAGSTDTQYF.

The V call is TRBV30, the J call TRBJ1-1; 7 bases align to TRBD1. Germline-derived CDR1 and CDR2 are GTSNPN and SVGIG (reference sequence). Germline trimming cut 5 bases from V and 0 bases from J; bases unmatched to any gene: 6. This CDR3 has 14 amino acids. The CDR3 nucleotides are TGTGCCTGGGCGCCGGGACAGCTGAACACTGAAGCTTTCTTT. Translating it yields CAWAPGQLNTEAFF.

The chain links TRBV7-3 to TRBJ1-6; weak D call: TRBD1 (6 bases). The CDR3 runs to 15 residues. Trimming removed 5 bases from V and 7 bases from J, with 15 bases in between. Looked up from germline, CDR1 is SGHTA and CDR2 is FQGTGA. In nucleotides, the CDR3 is TGTGCCAGCAGCCGAGGAGGGGGTTGGAATTCACCCCTCCACTTT. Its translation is CASSRGGGWNSPLHF.